A single sample is the source of the 19 T cell receptor beta chains below, sequenced in a study of T-cell memory formation after mild COVID-19. TCRdb reprocessed the 5' RACE reads via MiXCR and lists one record per CDR3 protein. The top ten clones hold about 12% of a sample with roughly 550,000 distinct CDR3 sequences, roughly 20% of them seen once. What was sequenced was PBMCs or a T cell subset sorted from them (not recorded which). The source is an adult woman who had mild COVID-19 (a few samples of this study predate the infection). Cell type and time point are not known.

This clonotype was seen more than once but under ten times. The chain is built from TRBV9 and TRBJ2-1, with a weak D call TRBD2 (6 bases). Looked up from germline, CDR1 is SGDLS and CDR2 is YYNGEE. V shed 2 bases and J shed 1 base, with 10 bases lying between them. The CDR3 consists of 15 residues. CDR3 DNA sequence: TGTGCCAGCAGCGTCCGGGACTCGTCCTACAATGAGCAGTTCTTC. Translating it yields CASSVRDSSYNEQFF.

The DNA of the CDR3 is TGTGCCACTCGCGAAACCGGGACAGGGGGCGCTGAGGCCGGTTACGAGCAGTACTTC. Protein product: CATRETGTGGAEAGYEQYF. The chain couples TRBV24-1 to TRBJ2-7, with TRBD1 identical over 12 bases. The CDR3 consists of 19 residues. Germline V gene data show CDR1 as KGHDR and CDR2 as SFDVKD. J lost 4 bases, V lost 10 bases, and 22 bases had no gene match.

The chain employs TRBV5-5 and TRBJ1-1, with a tentative D call TRBD1 (6 bases). V was cut by 4 bases and J by 0 bases, with 19 bases left in between. CDR1 SGHKS and CDR2 YYEKEE come from the germline V gene (reference sequence). There are 17 residues in the CDR3. The CDR3 reads CASSLTFTGTMNTEAFF. CDR3 DNA sequence: TGTGCCAGCAGCCTCACTTTTACCGGGACAATGAACACTGAAGCTTTCTTT.

The chain employs TRBV5-1 and TRBJ2-3; unclear D gene. V lost 6 bases and J 8 bases, leaving 13 bases between the germline ends. Germline V gene data show CDR1 as SGHRS and CDR2 as YFSETQ. The CDR3 runs 12 residues. CDR3 coding DNA: TGCGCCAGCACCGTATCCCTGGTTACGCAGTATTTT. Its translation: CASTVSLVTQYF.

J is TRBJ1-1 and V is TRBV20-1; the match to TRBD1 covers 8 bases. The CDR3 contains 14 residues. CDR1 is DFQATT and CDR2 is SNEGSKA in the germline V gene (reference sequence). Trimming cost V 4 bases and J 3 bases; bases outside gene matches: 7. CDR3 sequence reads: CSAIRGRSYTEAFF. As DNA, the CDR3 is TGCAGTGCTATCAGGGGGCGTTCATACACTGAAGCTTTCTTT.

The chain links TRBV5-4 to TRBJ1-1; D is perhaps TRBD1 (6 bases). The CDR3 consists of 14 residues. Trimming removed 1 base from V and 4 bases from J, with 11 bases in between. Germline assignment: CDR1 SGHNT and CDR2 YYREEE (reference sequence). DNA of the CDR3: TGTGCCAGCAGCTTGAAGACAGGTACCACTGAAGCTTTCTTT. This gives the protein CASSLKTGTTEAFF.

A few counts support this clonotype. This rearrangement joins TRBV30 to TRBJ2-2, with a tentative D call TRBD2 (5 bases). The CDR3 is 13 amino acids. Deletions cut 3 bases from V and 5 bases from J, with 10 bases between. CDR1 is GTSNPN and CDR2 is SVGIG in the germline V gene (reference sequence). The CDR3 coding sequence is TGTGCCTGGAGAGAATGGAGGACCGGGGAGCTGTTTTTT. This encodes CAWREWRTGELFF.

There are a few counts of this clonotype. The chain links TRBV2 to TRBJ2-4, with D perhaps TRBD1 or TRBD2 (6 bases each). Trimming shortened V by 5 bases and J by 2 bases, and 13 bases separated the two germline ends. This CDR3 has 15 amino acids. CDR1 and CDR2 (germline): SNHLY, FYNNEI. CDR3 sequence reads: CASSPGARSKNIQYF. In nucleotides, the CDR3 is TGTGCCAGCAGTCCGGGGGCCAGGTCCAAAAACATTCAGTACTTC. Full variable domain (rest looked up from reference TRBV2 and TRBJ2-4): EPEVTQTPSHQVTQMGQEVILRCVPISNHLYFYWYRQILGQKVEFLVSFYNNEISEKSEIFDDQFSVERPDGSNFTLKIRSTKLEDSAMYFCASSPGARSKNIQYFGAGTRLSVL.

This clonotype came up a few times. The CDR3 region is CAIGQGGQETQYF. CDR3 nucleotide sequence: TGTGCCATCGGACAGGGGGGACAAGAGACCCAGTACTTC. This chain connects TRBV10-3 to TRBJ2-5, with 10 bases lining up with TRBD1. This CDR3 is built from 13 residues. Losses at the gene ends were 8 bases for V and 2 bases for J; bases not matched to a gene: 2. The germline V gene encodes CDR1 ENHRY and CDR2 SYGVKD.

This clonotype was counted a few times. This chain uses TRBV12-3 or TRBV12-4 with TRBJ1-1; 8 bases agree with TRBD1. The V segment lost 6 bases and the J segment 1 base; nucleotides outside the gene matches: 10. This CDR3 is built from 16 residues. The CDR3 spells CASSTWGDRRNTEAFF. CDR3 nucleotides: TGTGCCAGCAGCACATGGGGGGACAGGAGGAACACTGAAGCTTTCTTT.

The chain has TRBV13 and TRBJ1-1, with D possibly TRBD1 on 5 matching bases. The germline V and J ends were trimmed by 1 base and 1 base, with 13 bases remaining between them. The CDR3 has 16 residues. CDR1 and CDR2 from the germline V gene are PRHDT and FYEKMQ (reference sequence). The CDR3 nucleotides are TGTGCCAGCAGCTTAGCCCCTTGGGGCCCGAACACTGAAGCTTTCTTT. Amino acids: CASSLAPWGPNTEAFF.

The chain recombines TRBV7-8 with TRBJ2-2; unclear D gene. Looked up from germline, CDR1 is SGHVS and CDR2 is FQNEAQ. There are 13 residues in the CDR3. Deletions cut 9 bases from V and 5 bases from J, with 13 bases between. This CDR3 reads CASRIVGTGELFF. The CDR3 DNA reads as TGTGCCAGTCGGATAGTTGGTACCGGGGAGCTGTTTTTT.

This clonotype came up a few times. V gene TRBV7-3 combines with J gene TRBJ2-5, with a tentative D call TRBD1 (5 bases). Germline CDR1 SGHTA, CDR2 FQGTGA. V shed 3 bases and J shed 5 bases, with 19 bases lying between them. The CDR3 consists of 16 residues. As DNA, the CDR3 is TGTGCCAGCAGCTTGGGGCCAGCAGGGCTGGGGGAGACCCAGTACTTC. Its protein is CASSLGPAGLGETQYF.

This clonotype was picked up a small number of times. The V gene is TRBV10-3, the J gene TRBJ2-5; 10 nucleotides match TRBD1. V gave up 5 bases and J gave up 5 bases; unmatched junction bases: 11. The CDR3 is 16 amino acids. Germline lookup yields CDR1 ENHRY and CDR2 SYGVKD. In DNA, the CDR3 is TGTGCCATCAGTCACGGGACAGGGGTAGAGGCGGAGACCCAGTACTTC. Amino acids: CAISHGTGVEAETQYF.

The chain couples TRBV18 to TRBJ2-3, with TRBD2 as a possible D gene (5 bases). V lost 5 bases and J lost 2, with 11 bases in between. This CDR3 contains 14 residues. From germline, CDR1 is KGHSH and CDR2 LQKENI. CDR3 residues: CASSTDLNTDTQYF. CDR3 nucleotide sequence: TGTGCCAGCTCAACGGACTTGAACACAGATACGCAGTATTTT.

The chain is built from TRBV5-1 and TRBJ1-2; TRBD1 agrees at 9 bases. V was clipped by 2 bases and J by 8 bases; unmatched bases: 13. This CDR3 is built from 16 residues. Germline CDR1 and CDR2: SGHRS and YFSETQ. This CDR3 is CASSLHSGTGYEGYTF. The DNA for the CDR3 is TGCGCCAGCAGCTTACATTCCGGGACAGGGTATGAGGGCTACACCTTC.

CDR3 DNA sequence: TGTGCCAGCAGTTACGAAAAACTGTTTTTT. It translates to CASSYEKLFF. The rearrangement joins TRBV6-5 to TRBJ1-4, with D unresolved. V lost 2 bases to trimming and J lost 8 bases, with 0 bases between them. The length of the CDR3 is 10 residues. In germline, CDR1 is MNHEY, CDR2 SVGAGI.

The gene calls are TRBV7-3 and TRBJ2-7; maybe TRBD2 (5 bases). Between the trimmed V and J ends, which lost 5 bases and 0 bases, there was a span of 14 bases. The CDR3 extends over 15 amino acids. Germline-derived CDR1 and CDR2 are SGHTA and FQGTGA. The CDR3 is CASSPSPLSSYEQYF. The DNA for the CDR3 is TGTGCCAGCAGCCCTAGCCCCCTAAGCTCCTACGAGCAGTACTTC.

The gene calls are TRBV7-9 and TRBJ1-5; D is unclear. V lost 7 bases and J 3 bases, leaving 13 bases between the germline ends. CDR3 length: 14 amino acids. Germline CDR1 is SEHNR and CDR2 is FQNEAQ (reference sequence). The CDR3 loop reads CASILGRNNQPQHF. CDR3 sequence (DNA): TGTGCCAGCATCCTGGGGAGAAACAATCAGCCCCAGCATTTT.